This T cell receptor beta chain emerged from a study of T cell repertoires in cytomegalovirus infection. Whole-study context: It was the public TCR beta signatures that indicated both CMV infection and matching HLA type.

General study findings and limits: It was HLA-C-restricted CMV-specific TCR beta clonotypes that dominated the response ex vivo. Of the TCR beta families, the public ones yielded a cumulative frequency that identified carriers of CMV plus the relevant HLA.

Many counts were recorded for this clonotype. Its antigen is still unknown. The germline V and J ends were trimmed by 11 bases and 14 bases, with 22 bases remaining between them. CDR3 size: 13 residues. Germline V CDR1 and CDR2: MDHEN, SYDVKM. TCRdb called the reads again in MiXCR, with one record for every CDR3 protein. The data hold some 77,000 distinct CDR3 sequences, with 3.5% to 4.5% observed a single time. The specimen was PBMCs. The origin of this receptor is a human donor in good health (CMV status not recorded). Some clones in this sample may be carry-over from other donors' samples. The genes are TRBV28 and TRBJ1-6, with D hard to call. This chain's CDR3 is CARRTALLFALHF. CDR3 sequence (DNA): TGTGCCCGAAGGACCGCCCTATTATTCGCCCTCCACTTT.